This T cell receptor (beta chain) came from a study of T cell repertoires in cytomegalovirus infection. Study details: It was the public TCR beta signatures that indicated both CMV infection and matching HLA type.

In TCRdb, the reads were re-called with MiXCR into one record per CDR3 protein. The data contain about 770,000 distinct CDR3 sequences, almost 30% of them seen just once; the ten biggest clones take up over 10%. Germline CDR1 reads LNHDA; CDR2 reads SQIVND (reference sequence). Trimming left V 0 bases short and J 4 bases short, with 12 bases between. The CDR3 is made up of 15 amino acids. On this clonotype itself: The antigen remains unidentified.

Study outcomes and limitations: Summed frequency of public TCR beta families distinguished CMV carriers with the relevant HLA. Ex vivo, HLA-C-restricted CMV-specific TCR beta clonotypes prevailed over the rest of the response.

This receptor was taken from a human donor in good health (CMV status not recorded). Some clones in this sample may be carry-over from other donors' samples. This sequence joins TRBV19 and TRBJ1-1; D unclear. The sequencing here drew on cultured CD8+ T cells from PBMCs, taken from culture after CMV antigen stimulation. The chain's CDR3 is CASSIEMQVSTEAFF. The CDR3 DNA is TGTGCCAGTAGTATAGAGATGCAGGTGAGCACTGAAGCTTTCTTT.